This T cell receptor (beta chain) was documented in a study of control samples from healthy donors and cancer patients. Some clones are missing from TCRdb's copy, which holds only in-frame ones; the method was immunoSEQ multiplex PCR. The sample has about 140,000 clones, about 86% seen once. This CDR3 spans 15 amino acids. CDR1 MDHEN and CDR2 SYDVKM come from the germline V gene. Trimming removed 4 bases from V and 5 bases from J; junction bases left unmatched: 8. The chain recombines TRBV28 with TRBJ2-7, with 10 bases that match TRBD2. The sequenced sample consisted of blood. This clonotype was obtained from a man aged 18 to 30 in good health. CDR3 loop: CASSSASGGSDEQYF. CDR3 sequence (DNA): TGTGCCAGCAGTTCCGCTAGCGGGGGATCCGACGAGCAGTACTTC.